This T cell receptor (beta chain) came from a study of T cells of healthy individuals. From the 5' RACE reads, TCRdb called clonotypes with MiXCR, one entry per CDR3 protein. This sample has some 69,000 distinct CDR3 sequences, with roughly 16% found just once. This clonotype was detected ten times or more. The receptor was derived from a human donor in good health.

The CDR3 region has the DNA TGTGCCATCAGGTCTGACCAGGGCAATCAGCCCCAGCATTTT. Translated, it gives CAIRSDQGNQPQHF. The rearrangement uses TRBV10-3 and TRBJ1-5; D not resolved. The germline V gene has CDR1 ENHRY and CDR2 SYGVKD. CDR3 length: 14 amino acids. Trimming cost V 6 bases and J 2 bases, with 11 bases left between them.